This is a list of T cell receptor beta chains from one sample in a study of CD8+CD57+ T cells in acquired aplastic anemia. A single record per CDR3 protein comes from TCRdb applying MiXCR to the reads. The table has 200,000 to 250,000 distinct CDR3 sequences, over 60% seen once; the top ten hold less than 30%. The sample taken for sequencing was sorted CD4+, CD8+, or CD8+CD57+ T cells (not recorded which) from PBMCs. These receptors were taken from a human donor in good health. Both conserved end residues are part of each CDR3. The D gene is left open where the match is weak. Clone size is stated in some rows and not others, as once, few, many or a class when expanded.

D,size,V,J,DNA,CDR3
NA,NA,TRBV20-1,TRBJ2-1,TGCAGTGCGACCAGGGATGAGCAGTTCTTC,CSATRDEQFF
NA,NA,TRBV15,TRBJ2-7,TGTGCCACCAGCAGAGATAGGGGCCGATACGAGCAGTACTTC,CATSRDRGRYEQYF
NA,NA,TRBV20-1,TRBJ2-3,TGCAGTGCTGAGACTGGCGACACAGATACGCAGTATTTT,CSAETGDTDTQYF
TRBD2,NA,TRBV9,TRBJ2-7,TGTGCCAGCAGCGCCGGGTGGGGGGGAACCTACGAGCAGTACTTC,CASSAGWGGTYEQYF
TRBD2,NA,TRBV20-1,TRBJ2-1,TGCAGTTTATTAGCGGGAGGCCCAGGTGAGCAGTTCTTC,CSLLAGGPGEQFF
TRBD1,NA,TRBV10-3,TRBJ2-6,TGTGCCATCAGTGAGGAAGGACAGGCCCCGAACACTGAAGCTTTC,CAISEEGQAPNTEAF
NA,NA,TRBV20-1,TRBJ2-7,TGCAGTGCTAGAGAGTTACGCGCCTACGAGCAGTACTTC,CSARELRAYEQYF
TRBD1,NA,TRBV2,TRBJ2-7,TGTGCCAGCAGTGTGGGACAGGCCGAGCAGTACTTC,CASSVGQAEQYF
NA,few,TRBV4-3,TRBJ2-7,TGCGCCAGCAGCCAAGAATACAGTACGCAGAGCGAGCAGTACTTC,CASSQEYSTQSEQYF
NA,NA,TRBV29-1,TRBJ1-5,TGCAGCGTTGAAGATGCTGGGGTGAGATATAGCAATCAGCCCCAGCATTTT,CSVEDAGVRYSNQPQHF
TRBD2,NA,TRBV29-1,TRBJ2-3,TGCAGCGTGATAGGACTAGCGGGGGGCCGGGATACGCAGTATTTT,CSVIGLAGGRDTQYF
NA,many,TRBV6-1,TRBJ2-7,TGTGCCAGCAGTGAAGGGGGGTGGACGTTGAGCTCCTACGAGCAGTACTTC,CASSEGGWTLSSYEQYF
TRBD1,NA,TRBV9,TRBJ2-7,TGTGCCAGCAGCCACCCGGGACAGGGGACCTACGAGCAGTACTTC,CASSHPGQGTYEQYF
NA,NA,TRBV15,TRBJ2-5,TGTGCCACCAGAGAACCTTCAGGAAACCAAGAGACCCAGTACTTC,CATREPSGNQETQYF
TRBD2,few,TRBV7-9,TRBJ2-7,TGTGCCAGCAGCTCACCGGGACTAGCGATCTCCTACGAGCAGTACTTC,CASSSPGLAISYEQYF
NA,NA,TRBV18,TRBJ1-5,TGTGCCAGCTCACCACCAGGGGAGCCCAATCAGCCCCAGCATTTT,CASSPPGEPNQPQHF
NA,NA,TRBV20-1,TRBJ2-5,TGCAGTGCCAGCAGTGAAGTGACTAGTTTTGAGACCCAGTACTTC,CSASSEVTSFETQYF
NA,NA,TRBV7-2,TRBJ1-2,TGTGCCAGCGCCGAACCACCCGACTATGGCTACACCTTT,CASAEPPDYGYTF
NA,few,TRBV24-1,TRBJ1-2,TGTGCCACCAGTGATTTCCAAGGGAGAGGCTACACCTTC,CATSDFQGRGYTF
NA,NA,TRBV5-6,TRBJ2-3,TGTGCCAGCAGCTTCGGGACAACATTCGGATACGATACGCAGTATTTT,CASSFGTTFGYDTQYF
NA,NA,TRBV5-4,TRBJ2-1,TGTGCCAGCAGCTTGAATACAGGGACTTTGGGCAATGAGCAGTTCTTC,CASSLNTGTLGNEQFF
NA,many,TRBV7-3,TRBJ2-7,TGTGCCAGCAGCCTCGGACCCAATCAAGCCTACGAGCAGTACTTC,CASSLGPNQAYEQYF
NA,few,TRBV28,TRBJ1-5,TGTGCCAGCAACCTGGACCCATATAGCAATCAGCCCCAGCATTTT,CASNLDPYSNQPQHF
NA,NA,TRBV7-8,TRBJ2-7,TGTGCCAGCAGCTTCCTCGGAGGGGACGGCTACGAGCAGTACTTC,CASSFLGGDGYEQYF
NA,many,TRBV7-8,TRBJ2-1,TGTGCCAGCAGCTCTGGGGGGGAGCAGTTCTTC,CASSSGGEQFF
TRBD1,NA,TRBV2,TRBJ1-2,TGTGCCAGCAGGGACAGGGGCTATGGCTACACCTTC,CASRDRGYGYTF
NA,NA,TRBV10-3,TRBJ2-3,TGTGCCATCAGTGCTCGGGACACCCGTACAGATACGCAGTATTTT,CAISARDTRTDTQYF
TRBD2,many,TRBV10-3,TRBJ2-1,TGTGCCATCAGTGATCTAGCGGGAGACTACAATGAGCAGTTCTTC,CAISDLAGDYNEQFF
NA,NA,TRBV9,TRBJ2-1,TGTGCCAGCAGCGTAGGCGGGAACAATGAGCAGTTCTTC,CASSVGGNNEQFF
NA,NA,TRBV14,TRBJ1-5,TGTGGCGGCAGCCAAGTAGGGTGGGGGCGTAGCAATCAGCCCCAGCATTTT,CGGSQVGWGRSNQPQHF
NA,NA,TRBV20-1,TRBJ1-2,TGCAGTGCCACCCCTCAGGCAGGAGGCTACACCTTC,CSATPQAGGYTF
NA,NA,TRBV6-5,TRBJ1-1,TGTGCCAGCAGTTACCCGGACAGAGGGGGAGGAACTGAAGCTCTCTTT,CASSYPDRGGGTEALF
TRBD1,once,TRBV19,TRBJ1-5,TGTGCCTTAAGAACAGGGGGCAATCAGCCCCAGCATTTT,CALRTGGNQPQHF
TRBD1,NA,TRBV24-1,TRBJ1-5,TGTGCCACCAGTGATTTAAAGGGGACAGGTCAGCCCCAGCATTTT,CATSDLKGTGQPQHF
NA,NA,TRBV7-9,TRBJ2-7,TGTGCCAGCAGCTCCCCGAGCGACTACGAGCAGTACTTC,CASSSPSDYEQYF
NA,few,TRBV29-1,TRBJ1-2,TGCAGCGTTATGGCCGGATATGGCTACACCTTC,CSVMAGYGYTF
NA,NA,TRBV20-1,TRBJ1-2,TGCAGTGCCAGTAGTAACAGCCTGAGCGGCTACACCTTC,CSASSNSLSGYTF
NA,NA,TRBV7-3,TRBJ2-5,TGTGCCAGCAGCTCCCCCCGGGAGACCCAGTACTTC,CASSSPRETQYF
NA,NA,TRBV19,TRBJ1-6,TGTGCCAGTAGAGCCGGGCATTCACCCCTCCACTTT,CASRAGHSPLHF
NA,NA,TRBV20-1,TRBJ1-3,TGCAGTGCCCCCCGGGGTGGGGTCTCTGGAAACACCATATATTTT,CSAPRGGVSGNTIYF
NA,NA,TRBV10-3,TRBJ2-7,TGTGCCATCAGTGAAGTGGGACGTTCTATTGCGTACTTC,CAISEVGRSIAYF
NA,many,TRBV19,TRBJ2-7,TGTGCCAGTACGGGGGATTTTTACGAGCAGTACTTC,CASTGDFYEQYF
NA,NA,TRBV19,TRBJ2-7,TGTGCCAGTACCCAACCGGGACTCTACGAGCAGTACTTC,CASTQPGLYEQYF
NA,many,TRBV11-2,TRBJ2-7,TGTGCCAGCAGCTTCCCGGGAGCTCCCTACGAGCAGTACTTC,CASSFPGAPYEQYF
TRBD2,NA,TRBV5-1,TRBJ2-7,TGCGCCAGCAGCCAACAGACTAGCGGGCCCTACGAGCAGTACTTC,CASSQQTSGPYEQYF
NA,NA,TRBV7-2,TRBJ2-1,TGTGCCAGCAGCCACGGGGAAAGGACTGAGCAGTTCTTC,CASSHGERTEQFF
TRBD2,once,TRBV6-1,TRBJ2-7,TGTGCCAGCAGTGGGCCTCCGGGACTAGTGGTCCACGAGCAGTACTTC,CASSGPPGLVVHEQYF